The 26 T cell receptor beta chains below come from one sample, sequenced in a study of Ad26.COV2.S vaccination and SARS-CoV-2 variants. Repertoires were generated with immunoSEQ multiplex PCR, while TCRdb's copy carries only in-frame clones and drops some. The repertoire consists of about 400,000 clones, with about 83% occurring once and the leading ten covering more than 7%. The treatment was: some 19 received Ad26.COV2.S at low or high dose, single or two shots; 5 received placebo; per-sample allocation not given. Vaccine and placebo recipients were sampled on day 63 after the first injection. The sample in question was peripheral blood, obtained in a trial of Ad26.COV2.S vaccine versus placebo. These receptors originate from a person between 18 and 65 years old who received the Ad26.COV2.S COVID-19 vaccine or a placebo.

V is TRBV6-4 and J is TRBJ2-1; D may be TRBD2 (5 bases). The CDR3 runs 13 residues. Deletions cut 6 bases from V and 8 bases from J, with 14 bases between. Germline values: CDR1 MRHNA, CDR2 SNTAGT. The CDR3 DNA reads TGTGCCAGCAGCAATTCATGGCGGGATGAGCAGTTCTTC. Translated, it gives CASSNSWRDEQFF.

The gene calls are TRBV3-1 (or the pseudogene TRBV3-2) and TRBJ2-1; D unclear. The ends were cut back, 4 bases at V and 7 bases at J, with 11 bases in the middle. Germline lookup yields CDR1 LGHDT and CDR2 YNNKEL (reference sequence). CDR3 length: 13 residues. CDR3 sequence: CASSPNLGNEQFF. CDR3 DNA sequence: TGTGCCAGCAGCCCGAACCTGGGGAATGAGCAGTTCTTC.

The CDR3 DNA reads as TGTGCCAGCAGTCGGACAGGGCCCAGTTCTGGGGCCAACGTCCTGACTTTC. As protein: CASSRTGPSSGANVLTF. The rearrangement joins TRBV6-6 to TRBJ2-6; 8 bases line up with TRBD1. The CDR3 has 17 residues. V trimming: 5 bases; J trimming: 1 base; junction bases outside the gene matches: 7. CDR1 and CDR2 from the germline V gene are MNHNY and SVGAGI (reference sequence).

The chain has TRBV7-2 and TRBJ2-1; D is tentatively TRBD1 or TRBD2 (5 bases each). From germline, CDR1 is SGHTA and CDR2 FQGNSA. Trimming cost V 8 bases and J 8 bases, with 19 bases left between them. The CDR3 length is 14 residues. The CDR3 DNA sequence: TGTGCCAGCGGACGGGACCGCGCGAGGCATGAGCAGTTCTTC. Translation: CASGRDRARHEQFF.

This clone was observed many times. The chain uses TRBV7-9 and TRBJ2-4, with 11 bases identical to TRBD2. Germline assignment: CDR1 SEHNR and CDR2 FQNEAQ (reference sequence). The CDR3 runs to 18 residues. With 5 bases clipped from V and 6 bases from J, the junction kept 15 bases outside the gene matches. CDR3 nucleotides: TGTGCCAGCAGCCATCTAGCGGGAGGAGGGGCTAGGGGAAACATTCAGTACTTC. This translates into CASSHLAGGGARGNIQYF.

The chain is built from TRBV19 and TRBJ2-5, with D perhaps TRBD1 (6 bases). Germline CDR1 and CDR2: LNHDA and SQIVND (reference sequence). V lost 2 bases, J lost 4 bases, and 11 bases lay in between. The CDR3 sequence is 14 residues long. CDR3 amino acids: CASSIQQGPETQYF. CDR3 sequence (DNA): TGTGCCAGTAGTATACAACAGGGACCAGAGACCCAGTACTTC.

The V and J genes are TRBV7-2 and TRBJ2-2, with D perhaps TRBD2 (6 bases). CDR1 is SGHTA and CDR2 is FQGNSA in the germline V gene. This CDR3 spans 14 amino acids. The V gene lost 6 bases and the J gene lost 1 base, with 9 bases spanning the gap. The CDR3: CASRRGVNTGELFF. CDR3 DNA: TGTGCCAGCAGGCGCGGGGTGAACACCGGGGAGCTGTTTTTT. Supplemented by reference TRBV7-2 and TRBJ2-2, the full variable domain reads GAGVSQSPSNKVTEKGKDVELRCDPISGHTALYWYRQSLGQGLEFLIYFQGNSAPDKSGLPSDRFSAERTGGSVSTLTIQRTQQEDSAVYLCASRRGVNTGELFFGEGSRLTVL.

The chain links TRBV7-2 to TRBJ2-7; 8 nucleotides agree with TRBD2. CDR1 and CDR2 (germline): SGHTA, FQGNSA. This CDR3 region has 15 residues. Trimming took 5 bases from V and 3 from J; bases not matched to a gene: 9. The CDR3 DNA sequence: TGTGCCAGCAGCCTCTCGACTAGCGCCTACTACGAGCAGTACTTC. It yields the protein CASSLSTSAYYEQYF.

As for this clone: Other DNA sequences in this sample translate to the same CDR3. The rearrangement joins TRBV4-1 to TRBJ2-1; D unclear. This CDR3 spans 13 amino acids. CDR1 and CDR2 (germline): MGHRA, YSYEKL. Trimming took 0 bases from V and 9 from J, leaving 9 bases between them. The CDR3, as DNA: TGCGCCAGCAGCCAAGATCGTGGGATTGAGCAGTTCTTC. It encodes CASSQDRGIEQFF.

The chain joins TRBV6-5 to TRBJ2-7, with D perhaps matching TRBD1 (6 bases). From germline, CDR1 is MNHEY and CDR2 SVGAGI. The CDR3 consists of 14 residues. The germline V and J ends were trimmed by 6 bases and 0 bases, with 12 bases remaining between them. This CDR3 is CASSYRASSYEQYF. The DNA of the CDR3 is TGTGCCAGCAGCTACAGGGCCAGCTCCTACGAGCAGTACTTC.

CDR3 loop: CASSLLRLGYTF. As DNA, the CDR3 is TGTGCCAGCAGTTTGCTCAGGCTTGGCTACACCTTC. The rearrangement joins TRBV28 to TRBJ1-2; D not resolved. This CDR3 contains 12 residues. Germline loops: CDR1 MDHEN, CDR2 SYDVKM. The V end was cut by 3 bases, the J end by 7 bases, with 9 bases between.

The J gene is TRBJ2-5, the V gene TRBV5-1; TRBD1 agrees at 9 bases. The germline gives CDR1 SGHRS, CDR2 YFSETQ. V lost 4 bases and J lost 1; bases outside the gene matches: 11. The CDR3 has 17 amino acids. The CDR3 DNA reads TGCGCCAGCAGCCCGGGGGTGACAGGGGGAACCCAAGAGACCCAGTACTTC. Protein sequence: CASSPGVTGGTQETQYF.

The gene calls are TRBV6-5 and TRBJ2-7; TRBD1 aligns across 11 bases. Germline assignment: CDR1 MNHEY and CDR2 SVGAGI. The J segment lost 6 bases and the V segment lost 7 bases, leaving 5 bases of the junction unmatched. The CDR3 loop spans 13 amino acids. The CDR3 DNA is TGTGCCAGCATGGACAGGGGGCTTTTCGAGCAGTACTTC. Residues: CASMDRGLFEQYF.

This chain links TRBV3-1 (or the pseudogene TRBV3-2) with TRBJ2-3; 12 bases match TRBD2. V shed 4 bases and J 7 bases; nucleotides not matched to a gene: 3. CDR3 length equals 14 residues. Germline V gives CDR1 LGHDT, CDR2 YNNKEL (reference sequence). In DNA form, the CDR3 reads TGTGCCAGCAGCCGACTAGCGGGAGAAAATACGCAGTATTTT. As protein: CASSRLAGENTQYF.

This clone has just a few counts. The rearrangement links TRBV5-6 to TRBJ1-6; no definite D call. Per germline, CDR1 SGHDT and CDR2 YYEEEE. CDR3 length equals 12 residues. The ends were cut back, 1 base at V and 7 bases at J, with 3 bases in the middle. Here the CDR3 reads CASSLWNSPLHF. The CDR3 nucleotides read TGTGCCAGCAGCTTGTGGAATTCACCCCTCCACTTT.

The chain couples TRBV11-3 to TRBJ2-1, with a possible D match to TRBD1 (5 bases). There are 15 residues in the CDR3. V lost 1 base and J 2 bases, leaving 9 bases between the germline ends. CDR1 and CDR2 from the germline V gene are SGHNT and YENEEA. The CDR3 sequence is CASSLGTGTYNEQFF. CDR3 nucleotides: TGTGCCAGCAGCTTAGGTACAGGAACCTACAATGAGCAGTTCTTC.

This chain links TRBV6-4 with TRBJ2-1; 13 bases line up with TRBD2. The trim removed 7 bases at V and 10 bases at J, leaving 13 bases unmatched. This CDR3 is 16 amino acids long. Germline V gene data show CDR1 as MRHNA and CDR2 as SNTAGT. The CDR3 DNA reads TGTGCCAGCAAAAGAGAGGGGACTAGCGGGAAGTGGGAGCAGTTCTTC. Protein: CASKREGTSGKWEQFF.

The genes are TRBV20-1 and TRBJ2-1; D gene unclear. Trimming removed 5 bases at V and 5 bases at J, with 7 bases between. The germline V gene has CDR1 DFQATT and CDR2 SNEGSKA (reference sequence). The length of the CDR3 is 11 residues. The CDR3 bases are TGCAGTGCTTTACTTCACAATGAGCAGTTCTTC. It translates to CSALLHNEQFF.

The rearrangement uses TRBV4-1 and TRBJ2-7, with TRBD2 matching 8 bases. V was clipped by 1 base and J by 9 bases; unmatched bases: 17. Looked up from germline, CDR1 is MGHRA and CDR2 is YSYEKL. The CDR3 has 17 residues. CDR3 in amino acids: CASSQVLKGTRALRQYF. The DNA of the CDR3 is TGCGCCAGCAGCCAAGTTTTAAAGGGGACTAGGGCCCTTAGGCAGTACTTC.

The V and J genes are TRBV18 and TRBJ1-1, with 9 positions matching TRBD1. This CDR3 has 15 residues. Trimming took 5 bases from V and 5 from J; bases not matched to a gene: 9. Germline loops: CDR1 KGHSH, CDR2 LQKENI. The CDR3 is CASSTQGQGSTEAFF. The CDR3 DNA sequence: TGTGCCAGCTCAACTCAGGGACAGGGCAGTACTGAAGCTTTCTTT.

The gene calls are TRBV5-1 and TRBJ2-7, with a weak D call TRBD2 (7 bases). The germline CDR1 and CDR2 sequences are SGHRS and YFSETQ. Trimming took off 4 bases at V and 4 bases at J, with 15 bases between the two ends. The CDR3 has 14 residues. The CDR3 here is CASSPLGGPYEQYF. In DNA form, the CDR3 reads TGCGCCAGCAGCCCCCTCGGGGGGCCTTACGAGCAGTACTTC. Filled out from reference TRBV5-1 and TRBJ2-7, the complete variable domain reads KAGVTQTPRYLIKTRGQQVTLSCSPISGHRSVSWYQQTPGQGLQFLFEYFSETQRNKGNFPGRFSGRQFSNSRSEMNVSTLELGDSALYLCASSPLGGPYEQYFGPGTRLTVT.

The rearrangement links TRBV11-2 to TRBJ1-1; D not resolved. V gave up 5 bases and J gave up 3 bases, with 7 bases separating them. The CDR3 totals 12 residues. Looked up from germline, CDR1 is SGHAT and CDR2 is FQNNGV. CDR3 in amino acids: CASSRRDTEAFF. The CDR3 nucleotides are TGTGCCAGCAGCCGCCGGGACACTGAAGCTTTCTTT.

CDR3 nucleotides: TGTGCCAGCAGCGTAGGGGCCAATCCGTTCTATGGCTACACCTTC. As protein: CASSVGANPFYGYTF. This chain joins TRBV9 and TRBJ1-2; D unresolved. Deletions cut 0 bases from V and 4 bases from J, with 13 bases between. The CDR3 spans 15 residues. CDR1 and CDR2 from the germline V gene are SGDLS and YYNGEE.

The V gene is TRBV7-8, the J gene TRBJ2-2; D may correspond to TRBD1 or TRBD2 (6 bases each). This CDR3 comprises 16 residues. From germline, CDR1 is SGHVS and CDR2 FQNEAQ. The V gene lost 6 bases and the J gene lost 2 bases, with 16 bases spanning the gap. As DNA, the CDR3 is TGTGCCAGCAGGTGGGGGGCGCTTCGTAACACCGGGGAGCTGTTTTTT. The encoded protein is CASRWGALRNTGELFF.

Worth noting for this clone: This same CDR3 is encoded by further DNA sequences in the sample. The rearrangement joins TRBV19 to TRBJ1-1, with D tentatively TRBD1 (6 bases). Germline CDR1 is LNHDA and CDR2 is SQIVND (reference sequence). This CDR3 comprises 12 residues. Trimming cost V 6 bases and J 5 bases, with 10 bases left between them. CDR3 sequence (DNA): TGTGCCAGTAGGCAGGGGTGGACTGAAGCTTTCTTT. This translates into CASRQGWTEAFF.

The chain combines TRBV7-9 with TRBJ1-4, with D perhaps matching TRBD1 (5 bases). V gave up 5 bases and J gave up 7 bases, with 14 bases separating them. The CDR3 is made up of 14 amino acids. Germline V gives CDR1 SEHNR, CDR2 FQNEAQ (reference sequence). This CDR3 is CASSQIQGGEKLFF. Written as DNA, the CDR3 is TGTGCCAGCAGCCAGATTCAGGGTGGTGAAAAACTGTTTTTT.